The present T cell receptor (beta chain) was sequenced within a study of T cell repertoires and Cas9 in healthy adults (dated by TCRdb to 2016 to 2018). The study in broad terms: SpCas9-reactive T cells were characterized for multi-effector potency, cytotoxicity and lineage determination within the CD4 and CD8 compartments. This study looked at whether people already carry T cell immunity to the Streptococcus pyogenes Cas9 nuclease (SpCas9), the enzyme used in CRISPR gene editing. The research as a whole found: In vitro, SpCas9-reactive regulatory T cells were reported to reduce the proliferation and function of SpCas9-reactive effector T cells.

The germline ends are 16 bases apart after V is trimmed by 7 bases and J by 6 bases. Including cysteine and phenylalanine, the CDR3 has 13 amino acids. CDR3 DNA is the only sequence kept; it has 39 bases, read in frame from the first base. The CDR1 and CDR2 encoded by the germline V gene are SNHLY and FYNNEI. All of the donors in the study were healthy humans. The method was the immunoSEQ multiplex PCR assay. This is the immuneACCESS table as TCRdb keeps it, with only in-frame sequences that have V and J called. A part of the clones is gone; compared with another copy, unresolved V genes explain less than half, and the rest is unexplained. For this sample the table gives 20,000 to 25,000 clones, of which roughly nine tenths were detected only once. The leading ten clones occupy 0.65% to 0.8% of the sample. With respect to this clone: This receptor's antigen is unknown. No qualities accompany the bases; no much larger clone lies one base away.

This clonotype originated in a human donor in good health. The sequence joins TRBV2 to TRBJ2-7; a tentative D call is TRBD2 (5 bases match). The sequenced sample was CD4+ effector T cells (CD127+, CD25-, CD137-, CD154-) from PBMCs; culture status not recorded. The CDR3 region reads CASNRRTEGEQYF. The DNA sequence follows: TGTGCCAGCAACCGCAGAACTGAGGGCGAGCAGTACTTC.